The 16 T cell receptor beta chains presented below share a single source sample, sequenced in a study of cytomegalovirus exposure and HLA in healthy donors. It was with 60 Vbeta and 13 Jbeta primers that the PCR ran. Method: immunoSEQ multiplex PCR; TCRdb's copy keeps in-frame clones and lacks some. Of under 200,000 clones in the sample, roughly 73% were seen once. The sequenced material came from PBMCs. These receptors originate from a woman in her twenties or thirties in good health and CMV-seronegative.

The table lists this clone with a count of one. The chain joins TRBV19 to TRBJ2-5, with 10 nucleotides matching TRBD2. Judging by the DNA end, TRBJ2-7 fits better; the J call may be wrong. Germline V gene data show CDR1 as LNHDA and CDR2 as SQIVND (reference sequence). This CDR3 region has 14 residues. DNA of the CDR3: TGTGCCAGTAGTCAGCTAGCGGGAGCCCTCGAGCAGTACTTC. It encodes CASSQLAGALEQYF.

The chain carries TRBV9 and TRBJ1-2, with D possibly matching TRBD1 (5 bases). This CDR3 has 14 amino acids. Trimming took off 5 bases at V and 2 bases at J, with 13 bases between the two ends. CDR1 and CDR2 from the germline V gene are SGDLS and YYNGEE. Here the CDR3 DNA reads TGTGCCAGCAGTGTCGCGACAGAAAACTATGGCTACACCTTC. It yields the protein CASSVATENYGYTF. The full variable domain, completed using reference TRBV9 and TRBJ1-2, is DSGVTQTPKHLITATGQRVTLRCSPRSGDLSVYWYQQSLDQGLQFLIQYYNGEERAKGNILERFSAQQFPDLHSELNLSSLELGDSALYFCASSVATENYGYTFGSGTRLTVV.

This clone was seen a single time. The chain is built from TRBV7-9 and TRBJ2-3; D possibly corresponds to TRBD1 (6 bases). Trimming took 5 bases from V and 5 from J, leaving 17 bases between them. Germline V lookup: CDR1 SEHNR, CDR2 FQNEAQ (reference sequence). The CDR3 totals 15 residues. CDR3 residues: CASSPRGPRGDTQYF. In DNA, the CDR3 is TGTGCCAGCAGCCCGAGGGGTCCCAGGGGAGATACGCAGTATTTT.

V usage is TRBV6-5 and J usage is TRBJ2-7; 9 positions agree with TRBD1. CDR3 size: 15 residues. Looked up from germline, CDR1 is MNHEY and CDR2 is SVGAGI. V lost 1 base and J lost 3; bases outside the gene matches: 4. Here the CDR3 DNA reads TGTGCCAGCAGTTACTATACAGGGGGCTTCTACGAGCAGTACTTC. This sequence encodes CASSYYTGGFYEQYF.

J is TRBJ2-1 and V is TRBV7-9; 13 nucleotides line up with TRBD2. Germline loops: CDR1 SEHNR, CDR2 FQNEAQ (reference sequence). This CDR3 has 17 residues. V lost 2 bases to trimming and J lost 4 bases; unmatched junction nucleotides: 5. Written as DNA, the CDR3 is TGTGCCAGCAGCTTACACGGGGGACTAGCGGGGTACAATGAGCAGTTCTTC. Translation gives CASSLHGGLAGYNEQFF.

The gene calls are TRBV10-3 and TRBJ1-6; TRBD1 is a possible D gene (6 bases). Germline V gene sequence: CDR1 ENHRY, CDR2 SYGVKD. This CDR3 region has 19 residues. The ends were cut back, 3 bases at V and 3 bases at J, with 21 bases in the middle. CDR3: CAISDIRDTGTLYNSPLHF. CDR3 nucleotides: TGTGCCATCAGTGATATCAGGGACACGGGCACTCTCTATAATTCACCCCTCCACTTT.

The rearrangement uses TRBV11-3 and TRBJ2-2; D remains ambiguous. Per the germline V gene, CDR1 is SGHNT and CDR2 is YENEEA. Trimming cost V 4 bases and J 4 bases, with 4 bases left between them. CDR3 length equals 12 residues. The CDR3 bases are TGTGCCAGCAGCTCAGTCACCGGGGAGCTGTTTTTT. Translated: CASSSVTGELFF.

The chain carries TRBV7-5 and TRBJ2-7; the table assigns TRBD1, which was not confirmed against the DNA. TRBV7-5 counts as a pseudogene. The CDR3 runs to 15 residues. CDR3 bases: TGTGTCAGAAGCTTGAAAGGGGCAGGGACCTACGAGCAGTACTTC. Translation: CVRSLKGAGTYEQYF.

This clone was detected a few times. Other DNA sequences of this sample code for an identical CDR3. The chain carries TRBV27 and TRBJ1-5; TRBD1 might be the D (6 bases). V lost 5 bases and J 1 base, leaving 18 bases between the germline ends. CDR1 is MNHEY, CDR2 SMNVEV, per germline (reference sequence). This CDR3 has 17 residues. CDR3 sequence: CASSPSWSRGSNQPQHF. Here the CDR3 DNA reads TGTGCCAGCAGTCCCAGCTGGTCCAGGGGAAGCAATCAGCCCCAGCATTTT.

J is TRBJ2-2 and V is TRBV19; 8 bases fit TRBD2. The CDR3 is 13 residues long. Germline V gives CDR1 LNHDA, CDR2 SQIVND (reference sequence). The J segment lost 1 base and the V segment lost 11 bases, leaving 3 bases of the junction unmatched. The DNA of the CDR3 is TGTGCCGTCGGGGGGGAGAACACCGGGGAGCTGTTTTTT. This encodes CAVGGENTGELFF.

This clone turned up a few times. V and J are TRBV7-8 and TRBJ2-5; possible D gene TRBD2, 5 bases. Judging by the DNA end, TRBJ2-7 fits better; the J call may be wrong. The CDR3 has 13 amino acids. Germline assignment: CDR1 SGHVS and CDR2 FQNEAQ. The CDR3 is CASSLRTSYEQYF. In DNA form, the CDR3 reads TGTGCCAGCAGCTTACGGACTTCCTACGAGCAGTACTTC.

This chain links TRBV5-6 with TRBJ1-6; no firm D call. V gave up 0 bases and J gave up 7 bases, with 17 bases separating them. The CDR3 has 17 amino acids. Germline V CDR1 and CDR2: SGHDT, YYEEEE. The CDR3 region is CASSLERDEGYNSPLHF. Written as DNA, the CDR3 is TGTGCCAGCAGCTTGGAGCGGGATGAGGGTTACAATTCACCCCTCCACTTT.

This clone was seen a handful of times. The chain is built from TRBV7-6 and TRBJ2-5; D may be TRBD1 (6 bases). Trimming took 2 bases from V and 12 from J, leaving 16 bases between them. The CDR3 spans 13 residues. From germline, CDR1 is SGHVS and CDR2 FNYEAQ. CDR3 loop: CASSLTWTAMKYF. The CDR3, as DNA: TGTGCCAGCAGCTTAACCTGGACAGCCATGAAGTACTTC. Filled out from reference TRBV7-6 and TRBJ2-5, the complete variable domain reads GAGVSQSPRYKVTKRGQDVALRCDPISGHVSLYWYRQALGQGPEFLTYFNYEAQQDKSGLPNDRFSAERPEGSISTLTIQRTEQRDSAMYRCASSLTWTAMKYFGPGTRLLVL.

V gene TRBV6-6 combines with J gene TRBJ2-1; D is perhaps TRBD2 (6 bases). Germline V lookup: CDR1 MNHNY, CDR2 SVGAGI (reference sequence). V gave up 1 base and J gave up 4 bases, with 14 bases separating them. The CDR3 runs to 16 residues. The CDR3 protein is CASSYYGSVTYNEQFF. For the CDR3, the DNA is TGTGCCAGCAGTTACTACGGGAGTGTTACGTACAATGAGCAGTTCTTC.

The V gene is TRBV4-1, the J gene TRBJ2-7; D is possibly TRBD2 (7 bases). The CDR3 sequence is 19 residues long. V lost 1 base and J lost 6, with 28 bases in between. CDR1 and CDR2 from the germline V gene are MGHRA and YSYEKL. The CDR3 coding sequence is TGCGCCAGCAGCCAAGTCACGGGCGGATTGGCGGGGGCCTTATCCGAGCAGTACTTC. Its translation: CASSQVTGGLAGALSEQYF.

The gene calls are TRBV7-9 and TRBJ1-5; maybe TRBD1 (6 bases). This CDR3 has 16 residues. V dropped 1 base and J dropped 0 bases, with 10 bases sitting between them. Per germline, CDR1 SEHNR and CDR2 FQNEAQ (reference sequence). CDR3 nucleotide sequence: TGTGCCAGCAGCTTAGGTACAGGGAATAGCAATCAGCCCCAGCATTTT. Translated, it gives CASSLGTGNSNQPQHF.